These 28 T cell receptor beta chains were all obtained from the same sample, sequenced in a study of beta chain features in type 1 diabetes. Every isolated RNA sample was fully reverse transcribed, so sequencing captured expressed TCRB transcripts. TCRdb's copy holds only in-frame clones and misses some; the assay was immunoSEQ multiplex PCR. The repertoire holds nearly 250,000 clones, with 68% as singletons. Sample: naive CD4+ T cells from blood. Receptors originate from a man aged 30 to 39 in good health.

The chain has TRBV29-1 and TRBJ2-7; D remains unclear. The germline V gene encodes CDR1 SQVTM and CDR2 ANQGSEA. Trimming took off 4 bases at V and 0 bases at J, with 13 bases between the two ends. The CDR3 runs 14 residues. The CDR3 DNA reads TGCAGCGTTGCCAGGACCGAATACTCCTACGAGCAGTACTTC. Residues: CSVARTEYSYEQYF.

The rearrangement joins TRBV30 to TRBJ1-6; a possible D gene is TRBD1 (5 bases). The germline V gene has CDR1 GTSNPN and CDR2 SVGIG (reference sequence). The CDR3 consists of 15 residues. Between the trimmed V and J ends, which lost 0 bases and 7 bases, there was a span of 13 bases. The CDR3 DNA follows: TGTGCCTGGAGTGTGACCGGGGCAGGGAATTCACCCCTCCACTTT. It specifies CAWSVTGAGNSPLHF.

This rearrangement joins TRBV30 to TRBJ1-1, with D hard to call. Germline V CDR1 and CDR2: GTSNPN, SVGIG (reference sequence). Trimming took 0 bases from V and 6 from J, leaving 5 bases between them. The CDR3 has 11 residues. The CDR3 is CAWSVRSEAFF. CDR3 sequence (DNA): TGTGCCTGGAGTGTACGTTCTGAAGCTTTCTTT.

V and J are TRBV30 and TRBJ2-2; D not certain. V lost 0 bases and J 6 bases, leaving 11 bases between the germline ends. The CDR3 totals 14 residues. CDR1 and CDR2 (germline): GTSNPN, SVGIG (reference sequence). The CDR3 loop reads CAWSVLGKAGELFF. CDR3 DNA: TGTGCCTGGAGTGTACTTGGCAAGGCCGGGGAGCTGTTTTTT.

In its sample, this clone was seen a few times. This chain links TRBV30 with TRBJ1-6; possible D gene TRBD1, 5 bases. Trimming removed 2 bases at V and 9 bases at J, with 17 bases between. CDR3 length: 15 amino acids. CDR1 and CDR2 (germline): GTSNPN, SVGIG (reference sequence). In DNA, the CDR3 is TGTGCCTGGAGTTTTGGGACTCAGACACTTTCACCCCTCCACTTT. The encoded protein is CAWSFGTQTLSPLHF.

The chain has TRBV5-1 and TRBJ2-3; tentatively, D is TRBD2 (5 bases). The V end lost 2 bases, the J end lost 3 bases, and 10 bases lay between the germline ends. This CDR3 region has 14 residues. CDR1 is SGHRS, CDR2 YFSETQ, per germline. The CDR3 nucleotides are TGCGCCAGCAGCTTCGGGGAAAATACAGATACGCAGTATTTT. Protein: CASSFGENTDTQYF.

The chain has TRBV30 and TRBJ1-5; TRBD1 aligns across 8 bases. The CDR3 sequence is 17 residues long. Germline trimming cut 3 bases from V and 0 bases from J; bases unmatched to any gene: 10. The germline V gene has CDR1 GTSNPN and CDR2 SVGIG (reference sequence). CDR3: CAWSLDRGQYSNQPQHF. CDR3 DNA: TGTGCCTGGAGCCTAGACAGGGGCCAATATAGCAATCAGCCCCAGCATTTT.

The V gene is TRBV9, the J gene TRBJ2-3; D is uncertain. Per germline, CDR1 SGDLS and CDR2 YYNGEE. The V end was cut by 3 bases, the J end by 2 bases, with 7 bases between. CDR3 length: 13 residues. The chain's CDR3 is CASSGRTTDTQYF. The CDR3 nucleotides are TGTGCCAGCAGCGGTCGGACCACAGATACGCAGTATTTT. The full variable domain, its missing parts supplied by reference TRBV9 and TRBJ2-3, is DSGVTQTPKHLITATGQRVTLRCSPRSGDLSVYWYQQSLDQGLQFLIQYYNGEERAKGNILERFSAQQFPDLHSELNLSSLELGDSALYFCASSGRTTDTQYFGPGTRLTVL.

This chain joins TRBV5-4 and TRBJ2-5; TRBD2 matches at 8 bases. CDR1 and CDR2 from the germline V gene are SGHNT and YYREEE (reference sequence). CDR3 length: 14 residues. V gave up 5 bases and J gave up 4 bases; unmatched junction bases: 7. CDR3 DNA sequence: TGTGCCAGCAGGCCCGGGGGGGCCGGAGAGACCCAGTACTTC. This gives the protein CASRPGGAGETQYF.

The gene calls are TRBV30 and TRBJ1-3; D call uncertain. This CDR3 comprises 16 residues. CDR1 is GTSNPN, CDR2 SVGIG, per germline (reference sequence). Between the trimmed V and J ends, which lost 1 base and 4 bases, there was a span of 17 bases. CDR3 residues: CAWSGVQVGFGNTIYF. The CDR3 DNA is TGTGCCTGGAGTGGGGTTCAGGTGGGGTTCGGAAACACCATATATTTT.

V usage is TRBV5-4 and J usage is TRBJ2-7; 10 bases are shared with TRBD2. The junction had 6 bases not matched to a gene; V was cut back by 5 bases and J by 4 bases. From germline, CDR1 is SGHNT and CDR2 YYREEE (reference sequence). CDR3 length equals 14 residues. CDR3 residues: CASRSSGSKYEQYF. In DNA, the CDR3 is TGTGCCAGCAGGTCTAGCGGGAGTAAGTACGAGCAGTACTTC.

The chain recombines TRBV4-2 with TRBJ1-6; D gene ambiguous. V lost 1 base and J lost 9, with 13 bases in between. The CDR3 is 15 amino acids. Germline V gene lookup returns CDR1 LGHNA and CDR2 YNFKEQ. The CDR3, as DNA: TGTGCCAGCAGCCAAGGGCGCCCTCCCGCTTCACCCCTCCACTTT. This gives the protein CASSQGRPPASPLHF.

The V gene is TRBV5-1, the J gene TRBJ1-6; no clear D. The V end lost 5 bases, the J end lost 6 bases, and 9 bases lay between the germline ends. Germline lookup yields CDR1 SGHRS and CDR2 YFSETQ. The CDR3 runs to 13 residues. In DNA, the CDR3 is TGCGCCAGCAGGGAGGGAGGTAATTCACCCCTCCACTTT. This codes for CASREGGNSPLHF. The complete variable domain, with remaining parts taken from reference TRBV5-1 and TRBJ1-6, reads KAGVTQTPRYLIKTRGQQVTLSCSPISGHRSVSWYQQTPGQGLQFLFEYFSETQRNKGNFPGRFSGRQFSNSRSEMNVSTLELGDSALYLCASREGGNSPLHFGNGTRLTVT.

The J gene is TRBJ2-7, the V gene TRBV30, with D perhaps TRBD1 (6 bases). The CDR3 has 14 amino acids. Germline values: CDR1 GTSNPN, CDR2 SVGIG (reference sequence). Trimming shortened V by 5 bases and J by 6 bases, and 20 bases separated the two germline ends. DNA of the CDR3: TGTGCCTGGTCTCCGGGATCCCTACAGGGCGAGCAGTACTTC. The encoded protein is CAWSPGSLQGEQYF.

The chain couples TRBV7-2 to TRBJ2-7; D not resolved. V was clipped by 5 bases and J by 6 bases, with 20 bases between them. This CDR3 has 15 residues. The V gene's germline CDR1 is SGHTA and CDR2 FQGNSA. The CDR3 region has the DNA TGTGCCAGCAGCCATGGTGGGATAAAGGAACGCGAGCAGTACTTC. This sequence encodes CASSHGGIKEREQYF.

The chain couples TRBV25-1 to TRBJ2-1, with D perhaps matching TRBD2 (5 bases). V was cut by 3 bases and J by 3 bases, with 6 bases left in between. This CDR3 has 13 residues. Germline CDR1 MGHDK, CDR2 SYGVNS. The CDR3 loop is CASSEAGYNEQFF. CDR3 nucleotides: TGTGCCAGCAGTGAGGCGGGCTACAATGAGCAGTTCTTC.

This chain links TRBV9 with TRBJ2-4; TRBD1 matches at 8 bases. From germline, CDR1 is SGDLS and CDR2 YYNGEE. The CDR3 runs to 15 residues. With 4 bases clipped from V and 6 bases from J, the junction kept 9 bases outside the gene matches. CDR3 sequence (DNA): TGTGCCAGCAGCCTATGGGGAGACAGGGGAAACATTCAGTACTTC. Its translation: CASSLWGDRGNIQYF.

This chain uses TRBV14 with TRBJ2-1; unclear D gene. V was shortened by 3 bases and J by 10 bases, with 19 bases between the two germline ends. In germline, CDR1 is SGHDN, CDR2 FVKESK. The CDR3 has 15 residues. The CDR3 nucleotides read TGTGCCAGCAGCCACCTCCAGACCACTCCCAAGGAGCAGTTCTTC. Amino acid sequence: CASSHLQTTPKEQFF. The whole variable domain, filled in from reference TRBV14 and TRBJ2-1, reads EAGVTQFPSHSVIEKGQTVTLRCDPISGHDNLYWYRRVMGKEIKFLLHFVKESKQDESGMPNNRFLAERTGGTYSTLKVQPAELEDSGVYFCASSHLQTTPKEQFFGPGTRLTVL.

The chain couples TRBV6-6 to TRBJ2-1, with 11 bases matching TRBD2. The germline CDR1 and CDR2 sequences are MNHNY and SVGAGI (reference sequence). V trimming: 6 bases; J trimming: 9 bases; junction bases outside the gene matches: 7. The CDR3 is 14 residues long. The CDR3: CASSQLAGVLEQFF. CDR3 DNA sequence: TGTGCCAGCAGCCAACTAGCGGGGGTCCTTGAGCAGTTCTTC.

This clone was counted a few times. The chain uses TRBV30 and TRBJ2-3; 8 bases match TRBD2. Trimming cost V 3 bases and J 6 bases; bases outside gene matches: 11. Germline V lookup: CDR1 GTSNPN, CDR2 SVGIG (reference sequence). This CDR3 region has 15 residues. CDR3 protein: CAWSPARGAQDTQYF. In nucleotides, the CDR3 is TGTGCCTGGAGCCCGGCGCGGGGGGCACAGGATACGCAGTATTTT. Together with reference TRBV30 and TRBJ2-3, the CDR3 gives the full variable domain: SQTIHQWPATLVQPVGSPLSLECTVEGTSNPNLYWYRQAAGRGLQLLFYSVGIGQISSEVPQNLSASRPQDRQFILSSKKLLLSDSGFYLCAWSPARGAQDTQYFGPGTRLTVL.

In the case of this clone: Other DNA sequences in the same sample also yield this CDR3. The CDR3 DNA reads TGCGCCAGCAGCCAGGACAGGGGCCCCTACGAGCAGTACTTC. This sequence encodes CASSQDRGPYEQYF. The rearrangement joins TRBV4-3 to TRBJ2-7, with 9 bases identical to TRBD1. Germline values: CDR1 LGHNA, CDR2 YSLEER. CDR3 length equals 14 residues. The ends lost 3 bases at V and 2 bases at J; junction bases unmatched: 2.

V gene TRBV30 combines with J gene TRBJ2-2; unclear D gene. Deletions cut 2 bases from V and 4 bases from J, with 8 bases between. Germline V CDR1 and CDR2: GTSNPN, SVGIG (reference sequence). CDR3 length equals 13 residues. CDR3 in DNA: TGTGCCTGGAGTATGAGGTTCACCGGGGAGCTGTTTTTT. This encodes CAWSMRFTGELFF.

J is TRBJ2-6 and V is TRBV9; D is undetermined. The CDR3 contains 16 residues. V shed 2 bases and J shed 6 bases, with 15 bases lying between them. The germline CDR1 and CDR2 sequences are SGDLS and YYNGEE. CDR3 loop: CASSVWPASLANVLTF. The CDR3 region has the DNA TGTGCCAGCAGCGTTTGGCCGGCCAGCTTGGCCAACGTCCTGACTTTC.

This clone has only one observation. The CDR3 loop reads CASSLARPSLVDEQFF. DNA of the CDR3: TGTGCCAGCAGCTTAGCGCGGCCGAGTTTAGTCGATGAGCAGTTCTTC. The V call is TRBV7-9, the J call TRBJ2-1, with no clear D. CDR3 length: 16 amino acids. CDR1 SEHNR and CDR2 FQNEAQ come from the germline V gene (reference sequence). V lost 0 bases and J lost 8, with 17 bases in between.

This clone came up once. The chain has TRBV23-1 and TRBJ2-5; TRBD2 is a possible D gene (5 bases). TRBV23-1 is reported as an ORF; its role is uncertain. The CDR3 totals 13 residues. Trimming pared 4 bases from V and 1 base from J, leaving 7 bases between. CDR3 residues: CASSLAFQETQYF. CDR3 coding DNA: TGCGCCAGCAGTCTAGCGTTCCAAGAGACCCAGTACTTC.

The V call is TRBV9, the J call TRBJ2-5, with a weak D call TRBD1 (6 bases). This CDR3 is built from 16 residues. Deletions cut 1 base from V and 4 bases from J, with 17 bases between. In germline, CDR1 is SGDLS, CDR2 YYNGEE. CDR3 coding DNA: TGTGCCAGCAGCGTAACTGACAGGCGCCTCGGAGAGACCCAGTACTTC. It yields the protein CASSVTDRRLGETQYF.

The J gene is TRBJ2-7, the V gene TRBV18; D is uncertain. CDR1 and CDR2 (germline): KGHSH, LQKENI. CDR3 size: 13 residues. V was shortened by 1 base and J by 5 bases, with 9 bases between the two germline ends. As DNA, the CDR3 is TGTGCCAGCTCACCACTCACAGCCGACGAGCAGTACTTC. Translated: CASSPLTADEQYF.

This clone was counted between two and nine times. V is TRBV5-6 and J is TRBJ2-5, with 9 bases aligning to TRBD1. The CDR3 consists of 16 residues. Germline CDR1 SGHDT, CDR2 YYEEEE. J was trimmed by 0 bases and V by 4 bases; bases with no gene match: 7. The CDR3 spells CASSRRTGAYQETQYF. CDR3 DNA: TGTGCCAGCAGCAGAAGGACAGGGGCGTACCAAGAGACCCAGTACTTC.